The source of this TCR beta chain is a study of cytomegalovirus exposure and HLA in healthy donors. General observations from the study: Reported results showed that the classifier diagnosed cytomegalovirus status with high specificity and sensitivity. It has been reported that TCR beta sequences accurately predicted the HLA-A and HLA-B alleles of most subjects. In an earlier analysis, most TCR beta V segments were productive about 90% or about 30% of the time.

A few counts support this clone. Its antigen is as yet unknown. This CDR3 spans 17 amino acids. V lost 6 bases and J lost 4; bases outside the gene matches: 12. CDR1 MDHEN and CDR2 SYDVKM come from the germline V gene. PCR was performed using 60 Vbeta and 13 Jbeta primers. Sequencing was performed with immunoSEQ multiplex PCR; in TCRdb, only in-frame clones are kept and a portion is missing. The sample lists 110,000 or so clones; approximately 11% were seen once. The clonotype comes from a man in his forties in good health and CMV-seropositive. Sequencing was performed on PBMCs. The chain carries TRBV28 and TRBJ2-2, with 9 nucleotides matching TRBD1. CDR3: CASRPNRDRVPTGELFF. The DNA for the CDR3 is TGTGCCAGCAGACCAAACCGGGACAGGGTTCCCACCGGGGAGCTGTTTTTT.